Shown below are 30 T cell receptor beta chains from a single sample sequenced in a study of blood T cell repertoires in COVID-19. Method: immunoSEQ multiplex PCR; TCRdb's copy keeps in-frame clones and lacks some. The repertoire holds 200,000 to 300,000 clones, with approximately 87% as singletons. Sample: peripheral blood. These receptors were collected from a woman aged 45 to 65 with acute or convalescent COVID-19.

V usage is TRBV27 and J usage is TRBJ2-1; 14 bases are a match to TRBD2. J was trimmed by 8 bases and V by 4 bases; bases with no gene match: 16. The CDR3 is made up of 19 amino acids. CDR1 is MNHEY, CDR2 SMNVEV, per germline (reference sequence). The CDR3 coding sequence is TGTGCCAGCAGTTACTCCGGGACTAGCGGGAGATTAATAGGGGATGAGCAGTTCTTC. This encodes CASSYSGTSGRLIGDEQFF.

V gene TRBV12-5 combines with J gene TRBJ1-2, with no clear D. The CDR3 covers 14 residues. The V end lost 3 bases, the J end lost 4 bases, and 12 bases lay between the germline ends. CDR1 and CDR2 from the germline V gene are LGHNT and FRNRAP. Here the CDR3 DNA reads TGTGCTAGTGGTTTCGGGAGAGCGGTCTATGGCTACACCTTC. Residues: CASGFGRAVYGYTF. Looking up the rest from reference TRBV12-5 and TRBJ1-2 gives the full variable domain: DARVTQTPRHKVTEMGQEVTMRCQPILGHNTVFWYRQTMMQGLELLAYFRNRAPLDDSGMPKDRFSAEMPDATLATLKIQPSEPRDSAVYFCASGFGRAVYGYTFGSGTRLTVV.

There are a few counts of this clone. V usage is TRBV6-5 and J usage is TRBJ1-1; 9 nucleotides line up with TRBD1. In germline, CDR1 is MNHEY, CDR2 SVGAGI. This CDR3 contains 14 residues. Trimming removed 5 bases from V and 0 bases from J; junction bases left unmatched: 1. The CDR3: CASSRDRVNTEAFF. The CDR3 DNA is TGTGCCAGCAGTCGGGACAGGGTGAACACTGAAGCTTTCTTT.

J is TRBJ1-5 and V is TRBV28; 8 bases align to TRBD1. V was pared by 3 bases and J by 3 bases, with 7 bases of the junction left unmatched. Per germline, CDR1 MDHEN and CDR2 SYDVKM. The CDR3 runs 16 residues. The CDR3 sequence: CASSFLSRGHNQPQHF. The CDR3 nucleotides read TGTGCCAGCAGTTTTTTGAGCAGGGGGCACAATCAGCCCCAGCATTTT.

This clone was picked up a small number of times. The chain recombines TRBV6-5 with TRBJ1-1, with 10 bases fitting TRBD1. J was trimmed by 5 bases and V by 5 bases; bases with no gene match: 5. CDR1 is MNHEY, CDR2 SVGAGI, per germline. This CDR3 is built from 14 residues. The CDR3 region has the DNA TGTGCCAGCAGTACTGACAGGGGGCTGACTGAAGCTTTCTTT. It translates to CASSTDRGLTEAFF.

The V call is TRBV5-1, the J call TRBJ2-3, with TRBD2 identical over 11 bases. There are 15 residues in the CDR3. V was clipped by 5 bases and J by 2 bases; unmatched bases: 4. Per germline, CDR1 SGHRS and CDR2 YFSETQ. CDR3 protein: CASRQTSGNTDTQYF. The CDR3 DNA is TGCGCCAGCAGACAGACTAGCGGGAACACAGATACGCAGTATTTT.

The chain has TRBV5-4 and TRBJ2-2; D possibly corresponds to TRBD2 (5 bases). This CDR3 comprises 15 residues. V lost 5 bases, J lost 3 bases, and 14 bases lay in between. Germline-derived CDR1 and CDR2 are SGHNT and YYREEE (reference sequence). CDR3 coding DNA: TGTGCCAGCAGTAAAGGGCGGGCAGACACCGGGGAGCTGTTTTTT. It codes for CASSKGRADTGELFF.

The rearrangement joins TRBV5-1 to TRBJ2-1; 9 positions match TRBD1. This CDR3 region has 14 residues. Germline V gives CDR1 SGHRS, CDR2 YFSETQ. Germline trimming cut 4 bases from V and 9 bases from J; bases unmatched to any gene: 8. For the CDR3, the DNA is TGCGCCAGCAGCGGAAAACAGGGGGCAGGTGAGCAGTTCTTC. Translation gives CASSGKQGAGEQFF.

CDR3 nucleotides: TGTGCCAGCAGCTTCGGAGAGACCCAGTACTTC. Translation gives CASSFGETQYF. The gene calls are TRBV5-4 and TRBJ2-5, with D hard to call. The CDR3 runs 11 residues. CDR1 SGHNT and CDR2 YYREEE come from the germline V gene (reference sequence). Trimming removed 2 bases at V and 4 bases at J, with 3 bases between.

The chain recombines TRBV5-1 with TRBJ2-7; tentative D call: TRBD2 (5 bases). Per the germline V gene, CDR1 is SGHRS and CDR2 is YFSETQ. Trimming stripped 4 bases from V and 7 bases from J, with 15 bases between. The CDR3 runs to 13 residues. CDR3 amino acids: CASSRGGPREQYF. For the CDR3, the DNA is TGCGCCAGCAGCCGCGGAGGCCCCAGGGAGCAGTACTTC.

The gene calls are TRBV7-3 and TRBJ1-2; possibly TRBD1 for D (5 bases). V was clipped by 5 bases and J by 2 bases, with 21 bases between them. Germline-derived CDR1 and CDR2 are SGHTA and FQGTGA. The CDR3 loop spans 17 amino acids. This CDR3 is CASSPSPAGGVNYGYTF. The CDR3 bases are TGTGCCAGCAGCCCATCGCCTGCGGGGGGTGTCAACTATGGCTACACCTTC.

The chain combines TRBV19 with TRBJ1-1; D might be TRBD1 (6 bases). The V end lost 3 bases, the J end lost 3 bases, and 11 bases lay between the germline ends. The CDR3 spans 14 residues. CDR1 is LNHDA and CDR2 is SQIVND in the germline V gene (reference sequence). CDR3 nucleotide sequence: TGTGCCAGTAGTATGGGACACGGTTACACTGAAGCTTTCTTT. Translation: CASSMGHGYTEAFF.

The rearrangement joins TRBV11-3 to TRBJ2-4; D is perhaps TRBD2 (6 bases). Germline V gives CDR1 SGHNT, CDR2 YENEEA. With 0 bases removed from V and 8 bases from J, the gap between germline ends came to 11 bases. This CDR3 comprises 14 residues. The CDR3 DNA is TGTGCCAGCAGCTTAGATCCGGGGGAAGACATTCAGTACTTC. Encoded protein: CASSLDPGEDIQYF.

The chain is built from TRBV24-1 and TRBJ2-6; 10 positions match TRBD1. The CDR3 extends over 19 amino acids. CDR1 is KGHDR, CDR2 SFDVKD, per germline. The V gene end was trimmed by 5 bases and the J gene end by 3 bases; junction bases not matched to a gene: 12. The CDR3 DNA reads TGTGCCACCAGTGGTGTCGCCTCAGGACAGGGGGGTGGGGCCAACGTCCTGACTTTC. Its protein is CATSGVASGQGGGANVLTF.

The chain is built from TRBV10-3 and TRBJ2-3, with 7 bases lining up with TRBD1. Germline CDR1 and CDR2: ENHRY and SYGVKD. The CDR3 runs 16 residues. The V gene end was trimmed by 8 bases and the J gene end by 4 bases; junction bases not matched to a gene: 15. For the CDR3, the DNA is TGTGCCATCCGATCTGACAGGGACATGGATTCAGATACGCAGTATTTT. Translated, it gives CAIRSDRDMDSDTQYF.

V usage is TRBV5-1 and J usage is TRBJ2-3; 7 positions agree with TRBD2. The CDR3 contains 14 residues. CDR1 and CDR2 from the germline V gene are SGHRS and YFSETQ. V gave up 3 bases and J gave up 2 bases; unmatched junction bases: 3. The CDR3 DNA sequence: TGCGCCAGCAGCTCAGGACTAGACACAGATACGCAGTATTTT. Translation gives CASSSGLDTDTQYF.

This clone was observed a few times. V is TRBV19 and J is TRBJ2-3; 9 bases fit TRBD2. CDR1 LNHDA and CDR2 SQIVND come from the germline V gene (reference sequence). The CDR3 has 18 residues. J was trimmed by 6 bases and V by 5 bases; bases with no gene match: 18. The CDR3 reads CASSSLRAGGFRRDTQYF. CDR3 bases: TGTGCCAGTAGTTCACTCCGAGCGGGAGGCTTTAGGAGGGATACGCAGTATTTT.

The gene calls are TRBV19 and TRBJ2-1, with TRBD2 as a possible D gene (6 bases). This CDR3 region has 16 residues. Germline V gives CDR1 LNHDA, CDR2 SQIVND (reference sequence). The V gene lost 1 base and the J gene lost 1 base, with 11 bases spanning the gap. The CDR3 protein is CASSIGWSGSYNEQFF. DNA of the CDR3: TGTGCCAGTAGTATAGGCTGGAGCGGGTCCTACAATGAGCAGTTCTTC.

CDR3 in amino acids: CATSARQGAGEQYF. Written as DNA, the CDR3 is TGTGCCACCAGCGCACGACAGGGGGCGGGAGAGCAGTACTTC. The chain recombines TRBV15 with TRBJ2-7, with TRBD1 matching 10 bases. The CDR3 totals 14 residues. CDR1 is LNHNV, CDR2 YYDKDF, per germline (reference sequence). J was trimmed by 7 bases and V by 5 bases; bases with no gene match: 8.

V and J are TRBV6-5 and TRBJ1-3; no reliable D call. With 2 bases removed from V and 0 bases from J, the gap between germline ends came to 8 bases. CDR3 length equals 15 residues. The germline CDR1 and CDR2 sequences are MNHEY and SVGAGI. CDR3 nucleotides: TGTGCCAGCAGTTACGCGGGGAACTCTGGAAACACCATATATTTT. This translates into CASSYAGNSGNTIYF.

This clone was seen a few times. The rearrangement uses TRBV18 and TRBJ2-7, with a possible D match to TRBD1 (5 bases). V shed 4 bases and J shed 4 bases, with 20 bases lying between them. Germline values: CDR1 KGHSH, CDR2 LQKENI. The CDR3 length is 16 residues. DNA for the CDR3: TGTGCCAGCTCACGAACGGACACCTCCGAAGCTTACGAGCAGTACTTC. Translating it yields CASSRTDTSEAYEQYF.

The J gene is TRBJ2-1, the V gene TRBV5-5; possibly TRBD1 for D (5 bases). The V end lost 0 bases, the J end lost 7 bases, and 11 bases lay between the germline ends. The CDR3 totals 14 residues. Germline CDR1 reads SGHKS; CDR2 reads YYEKEE (reference sequence). CDR3 DNA: TGTGCCAGCAGCTTGGACGCAGGGATTAATGAGCAGTTCTTC. It specifies CASSLDAGINEQFF.

The rearrangement links TRBV27 to TRBJ1-3, with 7 bases fitting TRBD1. The length of the CDR3 is 14 residues. After removal of 6 bases from V and 8 bases from J, the junction contained 10 bases not matched to a gene. Germline V gene sequence: CDR1 MNHEY, CDR2 SMNVEV (reference sequence). The CDR3 sequence: CASSSRKGADTIYF. CDR3 DNA sequence: TGTGCCAGCAGCTCGAGGAAGGGGGCAGACACCATATATTTT.

This clone was observed a handful of times. V and J are TRBV4-2 and TRBJ2-7; no firm D call. This CDR3 has 12 amino acids. V lost 1 base to trimming and J lost 5 bases, with 6 bases between them. Germline loops: CDR1 LGHNA, CDR2 YNFKEQ. CDR3 sequence reads: CASSQVSDEQYF. In DNA form, the CDR3 reads TGTGCCAGCAGCCAAGTTTCCGACGAGCAGTACTTC.

CDR3 nucleotides: TGTGCCAGCTCGCGTCGGGGACAAGAGACCCAGTACTTC. The encoded protein is CASSRRGQETQYF. The chain joins TRBV18 to TRBJ2-5, with a weak D call TRBD2 (5 bases). Germline V gene sequence: CDR1 KGHSH, CDR2 LQKENI. The CDR3 has 13 amino acids. Trimming cost V 6 bases and J 2 bases, with 10 bases left between them.

This chain links TRBV4-2 with TRBJ2-7, with TRBD2 identical over 10 bases. This CDR3 comprises 18 residues. Trimming removed 1 base from V and 3 bases from J; junction bases left unmatched: 12. Germline CDR1 and CDR2: LGHNA and YNFKEQ. In DNA form, the CDR3 reads TGTGCCAGCAGCCAAGCCCCCCTACTAGCGGGAACCAGCTACGAGCAGTACTTC. Protein: CASSQAPLLAGTSYEQYF.

This clone was seen only once. The V gene is TRBV7-2, the J gene TRBJ2-1, with TRBD2 matching 8 bases. Germline V gene sequence: CDR1 SGHTA, CDR2 FQGNSA. The CDR3 length is 15 residues. J lost 2 bases, V lost 0 bases, and 0 bases had no gene match. CDR3 coding DNA: TGTGCCAGCAGCTTAGCAGCGGGAGCCTACAATGAGCAGTTCTTC. It specifies CASSLAAGAYNEQFF.

The V and J genes are TRBV6-2 or TRBV6-3 and TRBJ2-2, with D possibly matching TRBD2 (6 bases). The germline V gene encodes CDR1 MNHEY and CDR2 SVGEGT. The CDR3 has 13 residues. V dropped 4 bases and J dropped 6 bases, with 9 bases sitting between them. The CDR3: CASSSPGAGELFF. The CDR3 DNA reads TGTGCCAGCAGTTCCCCGGGAGCCGGGGAGCTGTTTTTT.

This CDR3 reads CASSLGQGKETQYF. DNA of the CDR3: TGTGCCAGCAGTCTAGGACAGGGGAAGGAGACCCAGTACTTC. The chain employs TRBV27 and TRBJ2-5; 9 nucleotides line up with TRBD1. The CDR3 length is 14 residues. Losses at the gene ends were 5 bases for V and 5 bases for J; bases not matched to a gene: 6. Germline V gene lookup returns CDR1 MNHEY and CDR2 SMNVEV (reference sequence).

The V and J genes are TRBV3-1 (or the pseudogene TRBV3-2) and TRBJ2-7; 9 bases map to TRBD2. CDR1 LGHDT and CDR2 YNNKEL come from the germline V gene (reference sequence). After removal of 0 bases from V and 2 bases from J, the junction contained 8 bases not matched to a gene. The CDR3 sequence is 17 residues long. The CDR3 DNA reads as TGTGCCAGCAGCCAAGAACTAGCGGGCGTGCCTCCCTACGAGCAGTACTTC. Protein sequence: CASSQELAGVPPYEQYF.